This TCR beta chain originates from a study of blood T cell repertoires in COVID-19 (TCRdb year 2020). In terms of the full investigation: Samples covering the acute and convalescent phases of COVID-19 were provided by collaborators in the United States, Italy and Spain. A de-identified subject ID, COVID-19 status, age in years and sex were almost always included in the sample metadata. The material from the prospective study consisted of cDNA or gDNA derived from T cells, B-cell-depleted T cells, or PBMCs. The samples were drawn from two sources: the first 160 participants of the ongoing ImmuneRACE study, and 1,254 subjects contributed by 6 global collaborators. The repertoires were released in a freely available public database intended as a resource for research on the immune response to SARS-CoV-2. Subjects who had been exposed to COVID-19, were actively infected with it, or had recovered from it provided the deeply sampled blood TCRbeta repertoires that made up the dataset. Where HLA class I and class II types were available, the types were taken from metadata supplied by the sample provider, not from assay-based typing. On the study overall, not on this receptor specifically: The quantity of clinical and demographic metadata differed by source and by participant and was supplied without curation.

TCRbeta CDR3 regions were amplified from genomic DNA using the immunoSEQ Assay, a bias-controlled multiplex PCR. Under the source paper's analysis protocol: Nucleated cell counts per sample were estimated from amplification of reference gene primers within the assay. To quantify the absolute abundance of each unique TCRbeta CDR3 rearrangement, sequence reads were collapsed and filtered. For each sample, productive Simpson clonality was calculated by taking the square root of Simpson's diversity index across productive rearrangements. TCRdb holds this immuneACCESS table with in-frame rearrangements only. Some clones are missing; in checked studies, unresolved V genes explain under half, and the rest has no known cause. V, J and clone size are those of that table, while D and trimming were read from the DNA. The sample table contains 35,000 to 50,000 clones; only one count was recorded for 80% to 90% of them. Around 15% of the sample is in the top ten clones.

A note on this clone: Its recognized antigen is unknown. No much larger clone exists at a distance of one base, and base qualities are not known.

Trimming at the junction amounts to 0 bases on V and 3 bases on J, and the germline ends lie 17 bases apart. Including cysteine and phenylalanine, the CDR3 has 18 amino acids. CDR3 DNA only is kept here, 54 bases in frame from base 1. CDR1 is given as LGHDT and CDR2 as YNNKEL, both from the germline V gene (reference sequence). The collaborating institutions used their own protocols to collect whole blood in K2EDTA tubes. For TCRbeta analysis, collaborator samples were shipped as frozen whole blood, as isolated PBMCs, or as DNA extracted from either sample type. The TCR was taken from a man between 70 and 80 years old with active COVID-19. The chain is assembled from TRBV3-1 (or the pseudogene TRBV3-2) and TRBJ1-4, with the D segment identity uncertain. The sequenced sample was peripheral blood. The nucleotide sequence reads as follows: TGTGCCAGCAGCCAAGAGAACGCTCACAGCAATTCTAATGAAAAACTGTTTTTT. Its amino acids are CASSQENAHSNSNEKLFF.